This T cell receptor beta chain was observed in a study of T cell responses to AZD1222 COVID-19 vaccine (dated by TCRdb to about 2021). With respect to the entire study: AZD1222 recipients with second doses at about 4 weeks or about 12 weeks were pooled, because spike-specific TCR depth and breadth did not differ between schedules. TCR sequencing was performed for 230 to 250 trial participants, of whom about 200 were given two doses of AZD1222 and 26 were given two doses of MenACWY control vaccine. Enrollment into the trials was organized by age into subgroups of 18-55, 56-69 and 70-plus years, and those subgroups contained roughly 150, 30 and 60 TCR-sequenced participants, respectively.

The time point label corresponds to: baseline before first vaccination. Vaccinee samples were obtained from the UK trials COV001 and COV002, which included a single-blind randomized controlled phase 2/3 trial of AZD1222 (ChAdOx1 nCoV-19) in healthy adults. For TCRbeta chain sequencing, PBMC samples from trial participants were taken at day 0 and at day 28 after the second dose. What the research found in general, with its limitations: Conclusions about previously exposed vaccinees are limited because only 6 or 7 AZD1222 recipients were SARS-CoV-2 seropositive at baseline. The whole spike protein was spanned by vaccine-associated CD4 TCRs, and dominant responses were seen in regions 160-218 and 743-854. Most participants were white British and females outnumbered males, and the authors suggested that clonal diversity may have been underestimated. In the small 56-69-year group, the increase in depth fell short of significance, most likely because of low power. No day 14 peak-response samples were available, so repertoires were characterized only after the peak T cell response. After two AZD1222 doses, spike-specific TCR breadth and depth were significantly higher than at day 0 and than in MenACWY recipients. Reportedly, almost half of the unique spike-specific TCRs recognized epitopes lying outside the regions that are mutated in the B.1.351 and B.1.1.7 variants.

The CDR3 regions of human TCRbeta chains were analyzed by immunosequencing. As for the original processing: Repertoire TCRs were checked for matches against a reference library of SARS-CoV-2-specific TCRs that had been generated using the MIRA antigen-specificity platform. Breadth was defined as the fraction of unique TCRs that were SARS-CoV-2-associated, and depth was defined as the fraction of total T cells that were SARS-CoV-2-associated. Using the MIRA data, every spike-specific TCR was mapped to the spike region that the TCR reacted to and assigned to either a CD4 or a CD8 class. Log10-transformed breadth and depth values were compared by one-way ANOVA with Sidak's multiple comparisons tests. In its TCRdb copy, this immuneACCESS table keeps in-frame sequences only and misses some clones. Where compared with another copy, unresolved V genes explain less than half of these, and the others have no known cause. V and J calls and clone size come straight from that table; D and trimming were deduced from the DNA. The sample table holds nearly 100,000 clones, of which nearly 90% were seen once. The ten largest clonotypes hold 2.8% of the sample.

With respect to this clone: No cognate antigen has been identified for it. It has no much larger one-base neighbor in the sample; base qualities were not kept.

V is clipped by 5 bases and J by 7 bases, and the sequence between their germline boundaries is 15 bases long. From the germline V gene (reference sequence), CDR1 is SEHNR and CDR2 is FQNEAQ. From cysteine to phenylalanine, the CDR3 is 15 amino acids long. The DNA shown is the 45-base CDR3, in frame from base 1. The chain is assembled from TRBV7-9 and TRBJ1-6; TRBD1 might be the D gene, on 5 matching bases. The sequencing used peripheral blood, collected on day 0 of AZD1222 vaccination. This receptor was obtained from an adult in good health. DNA sequence: TGTGCCAGCAGCATCGGGACGGGGGGGAATTCACCCCTCCACTTT. The translation is CASSIGTGGNSPLHF.